The TCR beta chain described here comes from a study of identical twins. TCRdb re-derived calls from the 5' RACE reads in MiXCR, one entry per CDR3 protein. The data hold a few hundred thousand distinct CDR3 sequences, with 18% observed a single time. CDR1 is SGHDN, CDR2 FVKESK, per germline. This CDR3 spans 17 amino acids. Trimming left V 1 base short and J 0 bases short, with 13 bases between. Sequenced input: naive T cells sorted from blood. The J gene is TRBJ2-1, the V gene TRBV14; D unresolved. This sequence was found in a man aged 50-60 years in good health. CDR3 DNA: TGTGCCAGCAGCCAAGTTTATACAGTCAGCTCCTACAATGAGCAGTTCTTC. Amino acids: CASSQVYTVSSYNEQFF.